This T cell receptor (beta chain) was identified during a study of early T cells in non-severe SARS-CoV-2 infection. Trimming removed 4 bases from V and 4 bases from J, with 15 bases in between. The V gene's germline CDR1 is KGHSH and CDR2 LQKENI. The CDR3 contains 15 residues. TCRdb re-called the 5' RACE reads with MiXCR, one entry per CDR3 protein. The repertoire holds 70,000 or so distinct CDR3 sequences, roughly an eighth seen once, with 11% to 15% in the top ten. This sequence joins TRBV18 and TRBJ2-3, with D unresolved. The specimen was whole blood. The receptor's source is an adult who was a healthcare worker with PCR-confirmed SARS-CoV-2 infection or an uninfected control (not recorded which). This CDR3 reads CASSRRTVEADTQYF. CDR3 nucleotide sequence: TGTGCCAGCTCACGGCGGACCGTCGAAGCAGATACGCAGTATTTT.